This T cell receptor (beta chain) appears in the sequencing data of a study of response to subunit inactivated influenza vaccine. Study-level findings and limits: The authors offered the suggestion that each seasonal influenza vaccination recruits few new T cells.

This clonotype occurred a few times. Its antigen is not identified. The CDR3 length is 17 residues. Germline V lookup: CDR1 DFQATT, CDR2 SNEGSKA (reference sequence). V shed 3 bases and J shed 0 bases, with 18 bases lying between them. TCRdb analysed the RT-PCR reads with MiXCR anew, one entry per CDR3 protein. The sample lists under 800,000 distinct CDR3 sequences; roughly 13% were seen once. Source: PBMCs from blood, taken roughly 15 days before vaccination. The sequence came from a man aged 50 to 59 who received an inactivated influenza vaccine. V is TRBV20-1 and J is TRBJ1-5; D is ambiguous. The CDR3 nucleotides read TGCAGTGCTAGGGACGGATCTACCGGTCATAGCAATCAGCCCCAGCATTTT. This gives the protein CSARDGSTGHSNQPQHF.